This T cell receptor (beta chain) was recovered during a study of T-cell memory formation after mild COVID-19. TCRdb ran MiXCR on the 5' RACE reads and lists one entry per CDR3 protein. The repertoire has under 650,000 distinct CDR3 sequences, approximately 19% of them found once; the top ten carry around 13%. This CDR3 is built from 13 residues. Germline CDR1 and CDR2: DFQATT and SNEGSKA (reference sequence). Trimming removed 5 bases from V and 6 bases from J, with 17 bases in between. The TCR was taken from an adult woman who had mild COVID-19 (a few samples of this study predate the infection). Cell type and time point are not known. The chain employs TRBV20-1 and TRBJ2-7; D might be TRBD2 (6 bases). Material: PBMCs or a T cell subset sorted from them (not recorded which). The CDR3 is CSAGPSGSGEQYF. In DNA form, the CDR3 reads TGCAGTGCTGGCCCCTCCGGGAGCGGCGAGCAGTACTTC.